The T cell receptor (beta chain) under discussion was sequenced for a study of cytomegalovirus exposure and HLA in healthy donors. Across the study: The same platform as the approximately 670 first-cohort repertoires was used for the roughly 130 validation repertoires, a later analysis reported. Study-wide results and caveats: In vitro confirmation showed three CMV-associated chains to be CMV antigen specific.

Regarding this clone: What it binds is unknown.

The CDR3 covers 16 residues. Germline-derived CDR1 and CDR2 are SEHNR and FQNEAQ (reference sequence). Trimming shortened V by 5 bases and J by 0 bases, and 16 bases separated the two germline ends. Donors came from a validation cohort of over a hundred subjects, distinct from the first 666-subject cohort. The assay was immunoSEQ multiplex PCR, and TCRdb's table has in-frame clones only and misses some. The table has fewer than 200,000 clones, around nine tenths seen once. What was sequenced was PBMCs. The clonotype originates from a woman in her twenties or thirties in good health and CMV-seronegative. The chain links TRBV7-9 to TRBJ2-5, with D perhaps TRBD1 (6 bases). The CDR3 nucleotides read TGTGCCAGCAGCCAATTAGTCAGGACAGACCAAGAGACCCAGTACTTC. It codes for CASSQLVRTDQETQYF.